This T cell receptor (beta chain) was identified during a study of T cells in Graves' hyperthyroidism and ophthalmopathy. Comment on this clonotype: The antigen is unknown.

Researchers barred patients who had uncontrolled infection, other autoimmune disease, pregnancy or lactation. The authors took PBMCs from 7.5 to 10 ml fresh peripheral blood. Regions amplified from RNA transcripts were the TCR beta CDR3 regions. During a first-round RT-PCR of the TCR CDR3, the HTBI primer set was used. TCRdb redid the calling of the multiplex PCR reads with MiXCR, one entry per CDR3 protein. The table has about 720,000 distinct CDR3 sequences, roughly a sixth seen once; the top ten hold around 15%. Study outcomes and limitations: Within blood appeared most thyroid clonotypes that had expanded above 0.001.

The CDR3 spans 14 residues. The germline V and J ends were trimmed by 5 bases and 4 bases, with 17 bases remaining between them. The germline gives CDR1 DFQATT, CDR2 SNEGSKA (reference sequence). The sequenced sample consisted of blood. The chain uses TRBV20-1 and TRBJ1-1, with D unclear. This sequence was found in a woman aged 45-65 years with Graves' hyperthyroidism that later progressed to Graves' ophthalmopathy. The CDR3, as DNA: TGCAGTGCTGATTATGGCGAGGCAAGCACTGAAGCTTTCTTT. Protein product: CSADYGEASTEAFF.